These T cell receptor beta chains were read from a single sample in a study of Graves' ophthalmopathy and Graves' hyperthyroidism. TCRdb recomputed calls from the multiplex PCR reads with MiXCR, one row per CDR3 protein. The data show under 200,000 distinct CDR3 sequences, with around two fifths seen just once and less than 6% held by the top ten. The sequenced sample consisted of peripheral blood. The receptors derive from a middle-aged woman with Graves' ophthalmopathy. The CDR3 runs from the conserved cysteine through the conserved F or W. A D gene is named only where the DNA matches it firmly. A clone size is listed for some rows: how often the clone was seen (once, few, many), or a class if it is expanded.

v_gene,j_gene,d_gene,abundance,CDR3aa,CDR3nt
TRBV6-5,TRBJ2-7,TRBD1,many,CASSPGQMLYEQYF,TGTGCCAGCAGCCCGGGACAGATGTTGTACGAGCAGTACTTC
TRBV12-3/TRBV12-4,TRBJ2-2,.,.,CASSPPEGELFF,TGTGCCAGCAGTCCCCCGGAGGGGGAGCTGTTTTTT
TRBV6-2/TRBV6-3,TRBJ2-7,.,.,CASSDAIPGSYEQYF,TGTGCCAGCAGTGACGCTATACCGGGCTCCTACGAGCAGTACTTC
TRBV28,TRBJ2-5,.,.,CASSAGYSQETQYF,TGTGCCAGCAGTGCGGGCTACAGTCAAGAGACCCAGTACTTC
TRBV6-1,TRBJ1-2,TRBD1,many,CASSAGTANYGYTF,TGTGCCAGCAGTGCCGGGACAGCTAACTATGGCTACACCTTC
TRBV20-1,TRBJ2-5,.,many,CSAREFGRGAETQYF,TGCAGTGCTAGAGAGTTCGGCAGGGGTGCAGAGACCCAGTACTTC
TRBV28,TRBJ2-1,.,.,CASTRMNNEQFF,TGTGCCAGCACTCGGATGAACAATGAGCAGTTCTTC
TRBV12-3/TRBV12-4,TRBJ2-7,.,.,CASSLMLRGYEQYF,TGTGCCAGTAGCCTGATGCTCCGAGGCTACGAGCAGTACTTC
TRBV6-1,TRBJ1-1,.,.,CASTQGGMNTEAFF,TGTGCCAGCACCCAAGGAGGTATGAACACTGAAGCTTTCTTT
TRBV7-2,TRBJ1-1,TRBD1,.,CASSSHGQGPEAFF,TGTGCCAGCAGCTCGCACGGACAGGGTCCTGAAGCTTTCTTT
TRBV6-2/TRBV6-3,TRBJ2-7,TRBD1,few,CASWTGTEQYF,TGTGCCAGTTGGACAGGCACCGAGCAGTACTTC
TRBV6-1,TRBJ1-5,.,many,CASSGGGEKTQPQHF,TGTGCCAGCAGTGGGGGGGGGGAAAAGACTCAGCCCCAGCATTTT
TRBV28,TRBJ1-1,.,many,CASIRGRGGSTEAFF,TGTGCCAGCATAAGAGGCAGGGGCGGGAGCACTGAAGCTTTCTTT
TRBV10-3,TRBJ1-2,TRBD1,.,CAIRRDRENYGYTF,TGTGCCATCAGGCGGGACAGGGAGAACTATGGCTACACCTTC
TRBV4-3,TRBJ1-2,.,.,CASSLTGFLSGYTF,TGCGCCAGCAGCCTGACAGGTTTTTTAAGTGGCTACACCTTC
TRBV6-2/TRBV6-3,TRBJ1-1,.,.,CASSYMAYTEAFF,TGTGCCAGCAGTTACATGGCCTACACTGAAGCTTTCTTT
TRBV28,TRBJ2-7,TRBD1,.,CASRLQGSFHEQYF,TGTGCCAGCAGGCTACAGGGGAGCTTCCACGAGCAGTACTTC
TRBV14,TRBJ2-2,.,.,CASSQDYVGVNTGELFF,TGTGCCAGCAGCCAAGATTACGTGGGAGTGAACACCGGGGAGCTGTTTTTT
TRBV20-1,TRBJ2-7,.,many,CSAREDQGDYEQYF,TGCAGTGCTAGAGAGGATCAGGGAGACTACGAGCAGTACTTC
TRBV27,TRBJ2-5,TRBD1,.,CASRERQGKETQYF,TGTGCCAGCAGGGAGAGACAGGGGAAAGAGACCCAGTACTTC
TRBV28,TRBJ2-2,TRBD1,.,CASSSRGQGGTGELFF,TGTGCCAGCAGTTCCAGGGGACAGGGAGGGACCGGGGAGCTGTTTTTT
TRBV2,TRBJ2-5,.,.,CASSYGVGQETQYF,TGTGCCAGCAGTTACGGAGTGGGGCAAGAGACCCAGTACTTC
TRBV20-1,TRBJ2-7,.,.,CSASETAYEQYF,TGCAGTGCTAGCGAGACAGCCTACGAGCAGTACTTC
TRBV13,TRBJ1-2,.,.,CARGVGRANYGYTF,TGTGCCAGAGGAGTCGGAAGAGCTAACTATGGCTACACCTTC
TRBV28,TRBJ1-5,.,few,CASSLQDQPQHF,TGTGCCAGCAGTTTGCAGGACCAGCCCCAGCATTTT
TRBV20-1,TRBJ2-3,TRBD2,.,CSASSPSGYTDTQYF,TGCAGTGCTAGCTCCCCTAGCGGGTACACAGATACGCAGTATTTT
TRBV20-1,TRBJ2-7,TRBD2,.,CSARGLAELYEQYF,TGCAGTGCTAGAGGCCTAGCGGAGCTGTACGAGCAGTACTTC
TRBV5-1,TRBJ2-7,.,many,CASSFGTAYEQYF,TGCGCCAGCAGCTTCGGGACGGCCTACGAGCAGTACTTC
TRBV12-3/TRBV12-4,TRBJ1-5,.,.,CASSLWGGGNQPQHF,TGTGCCAGCAGTTTATGGGGGGGCGGCAATCAGCCCCAGCATTTT
TRBV6-2/TRBV6-3,TRBJ1-2,TRBD1,.,CASRTGGQNGYTF,TGTGCCAGCAGGACCGGGGGACAGAATGGCTACACCTTC
TRBV20-1,TRBJ1-5,.,.,CSARDPGDQPQHF,TGCAGTGCTAGAGACCCCGGGGATCAGCCCCAGCATTTT
TRBV27,TRBJ2-7,.,many,CASSLGSKPTPYEQYF,TGTGCCAGCAGTTTAGGGTCCAAGCCTACACCCTACGAGCAGTACTTC
TRBV30,TRBJ2-7,TRBD1,.,CAWGQGTYEQYF,TGTGCCTGGGGACAGGGCACCTACGAGCAGTACTTC
TRBV11-2,TRBJ2-7,TRBD2,.,CASSFKLAGGEQYF,TGTGCCAGCAGCTTCAAACTAGCGGGCGGGGAGCAGTACTTC
TRBV5-1,TRBJ2-7,.,many,CASSFDRYEKYF,TGCGCCAGCAGCTTTGACAGATACGAGAAGTACTTC
TRBV7-2,TRBJ2-5,TRBD1,many,CASSTRQGVSETQYF,TGTGCCAGCAGCACGCGGCAGGGGGTTTCGGAGACCCAGTACTTC